These T cell receptor beta chains were read from a single sample in a study of chemoradiotherapy in HPV16-positive cancers. Clones were sequenced by immunoSEQ multiplex PCR, and TCRdb holds only the in-frame ones, with some missing. In the table there are around 25,000 clones, about 92% of which are singletons. The sequences come from blood, collected from a patient who underwent chemoradiotherapy. These receptors were collected from a human donor with HPV-associated anogenital cancer. Both conserved end residues are part of each CDR3. A D gene is named only where the DNA matches it firmly. Some rows mark clone size as missing; the rest say once, few, many or name a class of expanded clone.

>TRBJ2-3|.|TRBV5-1|.
TGCGCCAGCAGCTTCCGGGACTTCACAGATACGCAGTATTTT
CASSFRDFTDTQYF
>TRBJ1-6|.|TRBV30|.
TGTGCCTGGAGGATACAGGGATCGTATAATTCACCCCTCCACTTT
CAWRIQGSYNSPLHF
>TRBJ2-3|.|TRBV5-1|.
TGCGCCAGCAGCTCTAACACAGATACGCAGTATTTT
CASSSNTDTQYF
>TRBJ2-7|.|TRBV4-3|.
TGCGCCAGCAGCCAAGATATGGCGAGCTCCTACGAGCAGTACTTC
CASSQDMASSYEQYF
>TRBJ2-1|.|TRBV7-9|TRBD2
TGTGCCAGCAGCTTACTAGCGGGAGGGTACAATGAGCAGTTCTTC
CASSLLAGGYNEQFF
>TRBJ2-7|.|TRBV5-1|.
TGCGCCAGCAGCTTAATGAGACAGGTTCGTCGGGGCGAGCAGTACTTC
CASSLMRQVRRGEQYF
>TRBJ2-3|.|TRBV5-1|TRBD1
TGCGCCAGCAGCTCGGGGACAGGGGCCCGGGGAGATACGCAGTATTTT
CASSSGTGARGDTQYF
>TRBJ2-5|.|TRBV13|.
TGTGCCAGCAGCCCCCGTGAGGCCCAAGAGACCCAGTACTTC
CASSPREAQETQYF
>TRBJ2-7|.|TRBV28|TRBD1
TGTGCCAGCAGTACCCGACAGGGGAGGTACGAGCAGTACTTC
CASSTRQGRYEQYF
>TRBJ2-2|.|TRBV7-9|TRBD1
TGTGCCAGCAGCTTAGCCGGGACAGGGTTGACCGGGGAGCTGTTTTTT
CASSLAGTGLTGELFF
>TRBJ1-5|.|TRBV19|.
TGTGCCAGTAGTACGACAGGACTTAATCAGCCCCAGCATTTT
CASSTTGLNQPQHF
>TRBJ1-2|few|TRBV27|.
TGTGCCAGCAGTCCCCGGAGAGGGCCATCTTCCAACTATGGCTACACCTTC
CASSPRRGPSSNYGYTF
>TRBJ2-7|.|TRBV29-1|TRBD2
TGCAGCGTCGGGGACTACTACGAGCAGTACTTC
CSVGDYYEQYF
>TRBJ2-4|.|TRBV11-1|TRBD1
TGTGCCAGCAGCCCGCGACAGGGGGCAGCCAAAAACATTCAGTACTTC
CASSPRQGAAKNIQYF
>TRBJ2-2|.|TRBV5-1|TRBD2
TGCGCCAGCAGCTTACTAGCGGGAGCGAACACCGGGGAGCTGTTTTTT
CASSLLAGANTGELFF
>TRBJ2-2|.|TRBV7-9|.
TGTGCCAGCAGCTCCGGACTCACCGGGGAGCTGTTTTTT
CASSSGLTGELFF
>TRBJ2-5|.|TRBV30|.
TGTGCCTGGAGTGCCCCCGGGGCACTACGAGAGACCCAGTACTTC
CAWSAPGALRETQYF
>TRBJ2-3|.|TRBV7-6|TRBD2
TGTGCCAGCAGCTCCCTGGGGACTAGCGGTGTCACAGATACGCAGTATTTT
CASSSLGTSGVTDTQYF
>TRBJ2-3|.|TRBV19|TRBD1
TGTGCCAGTAGTATTACAGGGGTTAGCACAGATACGCAGTATTTT
CASSITGVSTDTQYF
>TRBJ2-3|.|TRBV19|TRBD2
TGTGCCAGTAGTATGGGGACTAGCGGGGGGAACACAGATACGCAGTATTTT
CASSMGTSGGNTDTQYF
>TRBJ2-3|.|TRBV5-1|TRBD2
TGCGCCAGCAATGAACTAGCGGGAGGGTTGACAGATACGCAGTATTTT
CASNELAGGLTDTQYF
>TRBJ2-7|.|TRBV2|.
TGTGCCAGCAGAAAAAGCTTCGAGCAGTACTTC
CASRKSFEQYF
>TRBJ1-1|once|TRBV5-5|TRBD1
TGTGCCAGCAGCCAACGACAGGGGAACACTGAAGCTTTCTTT
CASSQRQGNTEAFF
>TRBJ2-7|.|TRBV2|TRBD2
TGTGCCAGCAGCGCCGGGACTAGTTCGGGGTACGAGCAGTACTTC
CASSAGTSSGYEQYF
>TRBJ2-7|.|TRBV27|TRBD2
TGTGCCAGCAGTGAGTACCCCCCGGGGGGTAATCACTACGAGCAGTACTTC
CASSEYPPGGNHYEQYF
>TRBJ2-7|.|TRBV9|.
TGTGCCAGCAGCGTAGAGGAGGGGGGCCGGGACGAGCAGTACTTC
CASSVEEGGRDEQYF
>TRBJ1-4|once|TRBV18|.
TGTGCCAGCTCACGATACAGGGACGGTGGTGAAAAACTGTTTTTT
CASSRYRDGGEKLFF
>TRBJ2-1|.|TRBV5-1|TRBD2
TGCGCCAGCAGCACCCTAGCGGGAGTCCCCTACAATGAGCAGTTCTTC
CASSTLAGVPYNEQFF
>TRBJ2-3|.|TRBV7-2|.
TGTGCCAGCAGCCCTAGAATGACAGCAGATACGCAGTATTTT
CASSPRMTADTQYF
>TRBJ2-7|.|TRBV28|TRBD1
TGTGCCAGCAGTGCCAGGGACAGACCCACCTACGAGCAGTACTTC
CASSARDRPTYEQYF
>TRBJ2-5|.|TRBV5-8|TRBD2
TGTGCCAGCAGCTTGGGTAGCGGGAGTGGTGTTGGGACCCAGTACTTC
CASSLGSGSGVGTQYF
>TRBJ2-5|few|TRBV4-1|TRBD2
TGCGCCAGCAGCCAACCGACTAGCGGGACACAAGAGACCCAGTACTTC
CASSQPTSGTQETQYF
>TRBJ2-1|.|TRBV9|TRBD2
TGTGCCAGCAGCTCAGTAGGACTAGGGGAAAATGAGCAGTTCTTC
CASSSVGLGENEQFF
>TRBJ2-5|.|TRBV5-6|TRBD2
TGTGCCAGCAGCTCAATCGGGGCGGGGGGGTCCCCGGAGACCCAGTACTTC
CASSSIGAGGSPETQYF
>TRBJ1-3|.|TRBV5-1|.
TGCGCCAGCAGCTTGAACAGGGGAAACACCATATATTTT
CASSLNRGNTIYF
>TRBJ2-3|.|TRBV30|TRBD1
TGTGCCTGCCAAACATCCGGGACAGGGGGGGCGGAAGGGTTAGGAACAGATACGCAGTATTTT
CACQTSGTGGAEGLGTDTQYF
>TRBJ2-1|.|TRBV11-2|.
TGTGCCAGCAGCTTAGGGGCTAGCTTTGCCAATGAGCAGTTCTTC
CASSLGASFANEQFF
>TRBJ1-1|.|TRBV5-1|.
TGCGCCAGCAGCTCCGCGGAGTTTGCGAACACTGAAGCTTTCTTT
CASSSAEFANTEAFF
>TRBJ2-2|.|TRBV6-6|.
TGTGCCAGCACCGATGACGCCGGGGAGCTGTTTTTT
CASTDDAGELFF
>TRBJ2-2|.|TRBV6-5|TRBD1
TGTGCCAGCAGTTTAACAGGGGGTGCCGGGGAGCTGTTTTTT
CASSLTGGAGELFF
>TRBJ2-7|.|TRBV6-1|TRBD1
TGTGCCAGCACCATGGACAGGGGATACGAGCAGTACTTC
CASTMDRGYEQYF
>TRBJ2-3|.|TRBV29-1|TRBD2
TGCAGCGTCCAATTGACTAGCGGGAGGACAGATACGCAGTATTTT
CSVQLTSGRTDTQYF
>TRBJ2-1|.|TRBV5-4|TRBD1
TGTGCCAGCATCAGGACAGGGTTTGATGAGCAGTTCTTC
CASIRTGFDEQFF
>TRBJ1-3|.|TRBV4-2|.
TGTGCCAGCACCCCCCCCAATAAAAACACCATATATTTT
CASTPPNKNTIYF
>TRBJ2-2|.|TRBV7-9|.
TGTGCCAGCAGCTCCGACAGGAACACCGGGGAGCTGTTTTTT
CASSSDRNTGELFF
>TRBJ2-7|once|TRBV5-6|.
TGTGCCAGCACCAAGCCGACTTACATCTACGAGCAGTACTTC
CASTKPTYIYEQYF
>TRBJ2-7|.|TRBV10-3|.
TGTGCCATCAGTGAAAATACAGGTCTAGAGCAGTACTTC
CAISENTGLEQYF
>TRBJ2-5|.|TRBV7-3|.
TGTGCCAGCAGCCTCCAGCGTGGAGAGACCCAGTACTTC
CASSLQRGETQYF
>TRBJ1-2|.|TRBV5-8|.
TGTGCCAGCAGCTCCGGGGGTGGCTACACCTTC
CASSSGGGYTF
>TRBJ1-1|.|TRBV19|.
TGTGCCAGTAGGCCTCGACAGAACACTGAAGCTTTCTTT
CASRPRQNTEAFF
>TRBJ2-7|.|TRBV5-1|.
TGCGCCAGCAGCACCCTTATTACGGCGAACGAGCAGTACTTC
CASSTLITANEQYF
>TRBJ2-7|.|TRBV30|.
TGTGCCTGGGCGATCCTGAGTACCTACGAGCAGTACTTC
CAWAILSTYEQYF
>TRBJ2-3|.|TRBV27|TRBD1
TGTGCCAGCAGTCCTTGGACAGGGGGCACAGATACGCAGTATTTT
CASSPWTGGTDTQYF
>TRBJ1-3|.|TRBV6-6|.
TGTGCCAGCAGCCCCGACAGGTCGGGAGGGAACACCATATATTTT
CASSPDRSGGNTIYF
>TRBJ2-1|.|TRBV7-9|TRBD2
TGTGCCACCCTCGGGGCTAGCGGAATTAGAATTACCTACAATGAGCAGTTCTTC
CATLGASGIRITYNEQFF
>TRBJ1-4|.|TRBV6-1|.
TGTGCCAGCAGTGACCCCAGGGAGGAGTATGAAAAACTGTTTTTT
CASSDPREEYEKLFF
>TRBJ2-5|.|TRBV5-4|TRBD1
TGTGCCAGCAGCAATCCACAGGGGGCGCGAGAGACCCAGTACTTC
CASSNPQGARETQYF